What follows is one T cell receptor (beta chain) and its context. As yet, its antigen is unknown. The data derive from a study of radiation and T cells in renal cell carcinoma. About the research overall: Nephrectomy followed 15 Gy stereotactic body radiation by 4 weeks. Whole-study findings and limits: In blood, top tumor clones expanded by 2 weeks, shrinking by 4. No pretreatment tumor biopsies were available for baseline clonotypes.

The protocol was immunoSEQ multiplex PCR, while the TCRdb copy is restricted to in-frame clones and leaves out a portion. The data hold 20,000 to 25,000 clones, with approximately 80% observed a single time. Time point indicated: baseline pretreatment blood. Regarding treatment: 15 Gy SBRT to primary tumor, nephrectomy 4 weeks later. Radiation-treated patients gave blood at baseline, week 2 and week 4. Sequences were derived from blood, sampled from a patient whose treatment included radiotherapy and nephrectomy. The clonotype comes from a man between 60 and 75 years old with renal cell carcinoma.

CDR3: CAWSKGSGNTIYF. CDR3 bases: TGTGCCTGGAGTAAAGGTTCGGGAAACACCATATATTTT. The rearrangement links TRBV30 to TRBJ1-3; no definite D call. Trimming left V 2 bases short and J 4 bases short, with 9 bases between. CDR3 length: 13 amino acids. Germline V gene lookup returns CDR1 GTSNPN and CDR2 SVGIG (reference sequence).